The present TCR beta chain was sequenced within a study of T-cell memory formation after mild COVID-19. TCR alpha and TCR beta cDNA libraries carrying sample barcodes and UMIs were produced by 5'RACE using constant-segment primers. MiXCR was run by TCRdb on the 5' RACE reads, yielding one entry per CDR3 protein. In the table there are under 550,000 distinct CDR3 sequences, roughly 18% of which are singletons. V was cut by 6 bases and J by 8 bases, with 28 bases left in between. Germline V gives CDR1 MNHEY, CDR2 SVGAGI. This CDR3 comprises 18 residues. The sample comprised PBMCs or a T cell subset sorted from them (not recorded which). V gene TRBV6-5 combines with J gene TRBJ1-4; D perhaps matches TRBD1 (6 bases). The TCR was taken from a man between 18 and 35 years old who had mild COVID-19 (a few samples of this study predate the infection). Cell type and time point are not known. The DNA of the CDR3 is TGTGCCAGCAGACCAAGGGGGGGACGGACGTTGGGCGGCGAAAAACTGTTTTTT. It specifies CASRPRGGRTLGGEKLFF.